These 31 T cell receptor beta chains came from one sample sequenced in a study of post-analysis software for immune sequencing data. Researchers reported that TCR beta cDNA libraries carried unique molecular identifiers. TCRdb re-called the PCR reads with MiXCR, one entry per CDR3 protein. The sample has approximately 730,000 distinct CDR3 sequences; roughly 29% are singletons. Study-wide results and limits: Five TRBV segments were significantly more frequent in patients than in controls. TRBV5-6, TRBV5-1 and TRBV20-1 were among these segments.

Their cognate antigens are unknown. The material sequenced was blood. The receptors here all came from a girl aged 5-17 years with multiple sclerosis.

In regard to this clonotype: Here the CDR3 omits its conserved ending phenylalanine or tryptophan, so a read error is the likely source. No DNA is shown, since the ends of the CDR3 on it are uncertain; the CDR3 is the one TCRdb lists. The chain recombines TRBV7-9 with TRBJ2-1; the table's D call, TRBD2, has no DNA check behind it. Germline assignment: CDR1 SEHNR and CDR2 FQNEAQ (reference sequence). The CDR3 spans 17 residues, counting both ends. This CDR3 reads CASSPQVGLAGEDEQFS.

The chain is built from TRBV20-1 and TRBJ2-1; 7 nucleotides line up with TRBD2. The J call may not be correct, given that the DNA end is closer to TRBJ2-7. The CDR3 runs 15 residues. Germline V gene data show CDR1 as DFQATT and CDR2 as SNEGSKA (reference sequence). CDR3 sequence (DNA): TGCAGTGCCCCGGGCTTCCTAGCGGCCTACAATGAGCAGTACTTC. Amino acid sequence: CSAPGFLAAYNEQYF.

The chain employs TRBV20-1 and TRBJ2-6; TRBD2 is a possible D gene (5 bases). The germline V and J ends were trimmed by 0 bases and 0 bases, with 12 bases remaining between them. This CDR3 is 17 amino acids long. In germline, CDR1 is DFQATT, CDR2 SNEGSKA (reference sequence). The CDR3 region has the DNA TGCAGTGCTAGAGATGGAGGCAAAAGCTCTGGGGCCAACGTCCTGACTTTC. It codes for CSARDGGKSSGANVLTF.

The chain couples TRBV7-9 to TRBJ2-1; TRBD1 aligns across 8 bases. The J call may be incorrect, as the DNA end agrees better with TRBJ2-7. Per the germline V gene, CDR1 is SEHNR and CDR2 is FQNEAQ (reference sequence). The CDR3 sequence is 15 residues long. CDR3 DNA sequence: TGTGCCAGCAACCCAGACAGGGGCTCCTACAATGAGCAGTACTTC. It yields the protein CASNPDRGSYNEQYF.

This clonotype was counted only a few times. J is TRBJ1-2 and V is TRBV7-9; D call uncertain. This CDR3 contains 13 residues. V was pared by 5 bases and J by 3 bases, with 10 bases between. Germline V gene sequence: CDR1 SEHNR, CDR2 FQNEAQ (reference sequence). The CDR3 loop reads CASSPGQYYGYTF. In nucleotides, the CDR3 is TGTGCCAGCAGCCCGGGTCAGTACTATGGCTACACCTTC.

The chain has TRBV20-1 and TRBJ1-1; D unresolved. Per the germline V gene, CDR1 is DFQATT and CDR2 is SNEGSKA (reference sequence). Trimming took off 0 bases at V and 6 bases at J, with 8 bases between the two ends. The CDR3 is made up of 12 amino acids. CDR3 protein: CSAREEGAEAFF. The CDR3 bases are TGCAGTGCTAGAGAAGAGGGCGCTGAAGCTTTCTTT.

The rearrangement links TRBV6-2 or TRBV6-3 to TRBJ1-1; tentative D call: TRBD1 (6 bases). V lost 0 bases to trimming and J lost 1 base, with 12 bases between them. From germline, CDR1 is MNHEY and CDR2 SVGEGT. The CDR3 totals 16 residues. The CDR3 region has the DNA TGTGCCAGCAGTTACTCAGCGGGGGCGCAGAACACTGAAGCTTTCTTT. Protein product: CASSYSAGAQNTEAFF.

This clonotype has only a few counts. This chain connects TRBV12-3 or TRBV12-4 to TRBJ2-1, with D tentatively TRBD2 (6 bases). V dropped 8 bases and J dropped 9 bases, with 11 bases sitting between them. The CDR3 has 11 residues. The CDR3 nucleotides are TGTGCCAGCCAACTAGCTGGTGAGCAGTTCTTC. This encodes CASQLAGEQFF.

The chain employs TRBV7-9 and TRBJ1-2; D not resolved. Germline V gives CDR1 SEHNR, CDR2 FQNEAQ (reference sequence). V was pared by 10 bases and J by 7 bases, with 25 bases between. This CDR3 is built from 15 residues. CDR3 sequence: CATHPSSFRGFGYTF. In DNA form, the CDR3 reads TGTGCCACCCATCCTTCTTCATTTCGAGGCTTTGGCTACACCTTC.

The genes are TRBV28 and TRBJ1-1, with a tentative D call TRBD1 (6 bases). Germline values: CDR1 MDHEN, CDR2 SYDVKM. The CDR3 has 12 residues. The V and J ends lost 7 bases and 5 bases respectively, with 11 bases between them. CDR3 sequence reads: CASTQGGTEAFF. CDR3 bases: TGTGCCAGCACCCAAGGGGGAACTGAAGCTTTCTTT. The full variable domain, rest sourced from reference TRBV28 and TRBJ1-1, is DVKVTQSSRYLVKRTGEKVFLECVQDMDHENMFWYRQDPGLGLRLIYFSYDVKMKEKGDIPEGYSVSREKKERFSLILESASTNQTSMYLCASTQGGTEAFFGQGTRLTVV.

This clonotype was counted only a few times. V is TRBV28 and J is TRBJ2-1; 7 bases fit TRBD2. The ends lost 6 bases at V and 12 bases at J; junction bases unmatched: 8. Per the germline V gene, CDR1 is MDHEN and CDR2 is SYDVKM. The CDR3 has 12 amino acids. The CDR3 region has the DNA TGTGCCAGCAGACTTCTCACGGGAGGGCAGTTCTTC. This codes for CASRLLTGGQFF.

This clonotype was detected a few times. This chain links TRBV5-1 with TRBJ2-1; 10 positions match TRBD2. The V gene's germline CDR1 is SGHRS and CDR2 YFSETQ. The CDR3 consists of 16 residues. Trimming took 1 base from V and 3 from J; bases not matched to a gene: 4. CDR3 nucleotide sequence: TGCGCCAGCAGCTTGTTGTCTAGCGGGAGCTACAATGAGCAGTTCTTC. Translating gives CASSLLSSGSYNEQFF.

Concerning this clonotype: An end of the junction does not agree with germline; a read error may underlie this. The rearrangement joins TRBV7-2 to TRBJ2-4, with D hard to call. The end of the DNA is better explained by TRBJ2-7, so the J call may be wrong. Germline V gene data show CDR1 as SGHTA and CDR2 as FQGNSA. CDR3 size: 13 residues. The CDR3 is CAGSLEQTYEQYF. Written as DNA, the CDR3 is TGTGCCGGCAGCTTAGAACAGACCTACGAGCAGTACTTC.

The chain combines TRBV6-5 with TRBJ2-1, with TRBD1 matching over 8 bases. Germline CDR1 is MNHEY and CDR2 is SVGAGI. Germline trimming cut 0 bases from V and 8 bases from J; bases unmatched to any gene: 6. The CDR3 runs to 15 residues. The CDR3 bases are TGTGCCAGCAGTTACTCACACAGGGGGTGGTATGAGCAGTTCTTC. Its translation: CASSYSHRGWYEQFF.

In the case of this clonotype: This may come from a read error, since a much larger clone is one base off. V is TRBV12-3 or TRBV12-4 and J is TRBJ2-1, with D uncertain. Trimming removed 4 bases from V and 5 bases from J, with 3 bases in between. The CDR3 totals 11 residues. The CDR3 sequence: CASSWNNEQFF. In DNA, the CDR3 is TGTGCCAGCAGTTGGAACAATGAGCAGTTCTTC.

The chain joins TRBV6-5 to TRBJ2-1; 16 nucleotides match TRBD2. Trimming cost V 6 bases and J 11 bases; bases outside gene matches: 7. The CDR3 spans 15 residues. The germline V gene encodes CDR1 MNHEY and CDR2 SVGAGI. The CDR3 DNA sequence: TGTGCCAGCAGCCTGGGGACTAGCGGGAGGGTTAAGCAGTTCTTC. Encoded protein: CASSLGTSGRVKQFF.

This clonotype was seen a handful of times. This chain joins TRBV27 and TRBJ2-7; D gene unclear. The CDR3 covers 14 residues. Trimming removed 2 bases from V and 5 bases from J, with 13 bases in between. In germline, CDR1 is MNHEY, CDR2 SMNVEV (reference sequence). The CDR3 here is CASSLGPSLHEQYF. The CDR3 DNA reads TGTGCCAGCAGTTTAGGGCCCAGCTTGCACGAGCAGTACTTC.

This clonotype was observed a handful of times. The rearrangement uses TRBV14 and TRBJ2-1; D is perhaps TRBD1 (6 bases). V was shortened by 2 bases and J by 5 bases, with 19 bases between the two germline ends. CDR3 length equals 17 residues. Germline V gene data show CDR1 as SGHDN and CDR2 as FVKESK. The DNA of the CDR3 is TGTGCCAGCAGCCAAATCCGTTTTGGTGGGGGCAACAATGAGCAGTTCTTC. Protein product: CASSQIRFGGGNNEQFF.

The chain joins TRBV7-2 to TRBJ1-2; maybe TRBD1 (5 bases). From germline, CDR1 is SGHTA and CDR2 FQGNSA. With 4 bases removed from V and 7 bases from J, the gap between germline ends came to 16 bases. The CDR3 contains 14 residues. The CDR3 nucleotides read TGTGCCAGCAGCTCAGCACCCACAGGCGGTGGCTACACCTTC. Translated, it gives CASSSAPTGGGYTF.

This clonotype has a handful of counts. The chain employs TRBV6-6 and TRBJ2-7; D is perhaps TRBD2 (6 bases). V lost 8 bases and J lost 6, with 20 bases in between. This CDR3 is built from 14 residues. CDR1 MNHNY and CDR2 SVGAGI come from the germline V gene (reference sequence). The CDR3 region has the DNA TGTGCCAGCCGAAAGGGACCGCGGGACGGCGAGCAGTACTTC. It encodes CASRKGPRDGEQYF.

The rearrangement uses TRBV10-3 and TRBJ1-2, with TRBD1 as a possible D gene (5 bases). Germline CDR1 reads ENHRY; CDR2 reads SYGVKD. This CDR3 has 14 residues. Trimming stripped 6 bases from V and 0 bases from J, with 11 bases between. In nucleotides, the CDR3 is TGTGCCATCAGCCCAGGGAACTCTAACTATGGCTACACCTTC. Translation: CAISPGNSNYGYTF.

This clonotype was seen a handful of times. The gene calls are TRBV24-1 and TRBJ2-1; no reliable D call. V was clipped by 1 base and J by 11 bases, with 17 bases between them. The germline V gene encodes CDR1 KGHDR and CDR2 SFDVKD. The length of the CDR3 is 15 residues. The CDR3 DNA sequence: TGTGCCACCAGTGATTTAGGTACCCATGGCTCTAAGCAGTTCTTC. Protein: CATSDLGTHGSKQFF.

The CDR3 coding sequence is TGTGCCATCAGTGGGTTAACAGGCTCTGGGGCCAACGTCCTGACTTTC. Its translation is CAISGLTGSGANVLTF. The rearrangement joins TRBV10-3 to TRBJ2-6; a weak D match, TRBD1 (5 bases). The CDR3 covers 16 residues. The ends were cut back, 4 bases at V and 0 bases at J, with 10 bases in the middle. Germline V lookup: CDR1 ENHRY, CDR2 SYGVKD.

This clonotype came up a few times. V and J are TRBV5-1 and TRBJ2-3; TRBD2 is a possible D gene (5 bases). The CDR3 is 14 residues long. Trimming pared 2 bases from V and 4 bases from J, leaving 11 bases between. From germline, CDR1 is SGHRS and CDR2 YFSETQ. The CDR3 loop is CASSFEGRADTQYF. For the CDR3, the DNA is TGCGCCAGCAGCTTTGAGGGAAGAGCAGATACGCAGTATTTT. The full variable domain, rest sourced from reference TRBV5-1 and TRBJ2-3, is KAGVTQTPRYLIKTRGQQVTLSCSPISGHRSVSWYQQTPGQGLQFLFEYFSETQRNKGNFPGRFSGRQFSNSRSEMNVSTLELGDSALYLCASSFEGRADTQYFGPGTRLTVL.

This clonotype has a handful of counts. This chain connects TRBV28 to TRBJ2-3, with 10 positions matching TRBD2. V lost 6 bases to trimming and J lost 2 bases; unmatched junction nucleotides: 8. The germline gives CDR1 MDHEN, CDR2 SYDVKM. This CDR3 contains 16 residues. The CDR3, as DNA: TGTGCCAGCAGAGATTCAGGACTAGCGGACACAGATACGCAGTATTTT. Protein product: CASRDSGLADTDTQYF.

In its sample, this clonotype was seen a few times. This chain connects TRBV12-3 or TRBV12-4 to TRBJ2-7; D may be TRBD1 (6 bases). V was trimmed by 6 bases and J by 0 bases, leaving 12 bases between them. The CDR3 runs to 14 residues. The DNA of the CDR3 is TGTGCCAGCAGAAAGGACAGTAGCTCCTACGAGCAGTACTTC. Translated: CASRKDSSSYEQYF.

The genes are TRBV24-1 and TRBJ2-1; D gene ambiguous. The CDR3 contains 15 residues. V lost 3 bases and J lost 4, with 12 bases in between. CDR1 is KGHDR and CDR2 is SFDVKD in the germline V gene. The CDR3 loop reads CATSDPNKSYNEQFF. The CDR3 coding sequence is TGTGCCACCAGTGATCCGAATAAGAGTTACAATGAGCAGTTCTTC.

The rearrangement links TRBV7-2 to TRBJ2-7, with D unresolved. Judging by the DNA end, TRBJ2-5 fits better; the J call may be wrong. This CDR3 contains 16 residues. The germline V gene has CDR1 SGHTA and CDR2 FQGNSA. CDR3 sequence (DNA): TGTACCAGCAGCTACAACGTGGCGGACCCTCGGGAGACCCAGTACTTC. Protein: CTSSYNVADPRETQYF.

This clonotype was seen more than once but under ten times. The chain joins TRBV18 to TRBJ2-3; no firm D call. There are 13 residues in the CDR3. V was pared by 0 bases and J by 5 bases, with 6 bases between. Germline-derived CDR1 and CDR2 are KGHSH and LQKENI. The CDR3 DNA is TGTGCCAGCTCACCACCGTTGGGAGATACGCAGTATTTT. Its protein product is CASSPPLGDTQYF.

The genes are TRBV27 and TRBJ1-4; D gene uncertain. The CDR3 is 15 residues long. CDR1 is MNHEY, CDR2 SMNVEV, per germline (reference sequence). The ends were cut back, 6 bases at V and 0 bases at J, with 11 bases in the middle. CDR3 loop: CASRTDLATNEKLFF. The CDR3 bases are TGTGCCAGCAGGACCGACCTCGCAACTAATGAAAAACTGTTTTTT.

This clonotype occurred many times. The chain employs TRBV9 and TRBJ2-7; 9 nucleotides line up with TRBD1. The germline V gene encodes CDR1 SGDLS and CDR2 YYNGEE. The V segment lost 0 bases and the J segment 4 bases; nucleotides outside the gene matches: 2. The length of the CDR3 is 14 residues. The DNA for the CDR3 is TGTGCCAGCAGCGTAGCGACAGGGGGATACGAGCAGTACTTC. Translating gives CASSVATGGYEQYF.